This T cell receptor (beta chain) comes out of a study of blood T cell repertoires in COVID-19. As for the study in general: The United States, Italy and Spain provided the acute and convalescent COVID-19 samples.

J gave up 5 bases and V 7 bases, and 7 bases lay outside the gene matches. CDR3 length equals 13 residues. This clone was counted a few times. Original processing methods: Amplifying reference gene primers gave estimates of nucleated cell counts. Assay: immunoSEQ multiplex PCR; the TCRdb copy retains only in-frame clones and omits some. That table is the source of V, J and clone size, and D and trimming were worked out from the DNA. There are tens of thousands of clones in the sample; 80% occur only once, and around 21% lies in the top ten. The rearrangement joins TRBV12-3 or TRBV12-4 to TRBJ1-1, with 7 positions matching TRBD1. The sample was peripheral blood. This TCR came from an elderly woman with acute or convalescent COVID-19. As DNA, the CDR3 is TGTGCCAGCACCCCGACAGGGTTGACTGAAGCTTTCTTT. Translated: CASTPTGLTEAFF.